The subject of this entry is one T cell receptor (beta chain). The antigen remains unidentified. These data belong to a study of radiotherapy plus CTLA-4 blockade in lung cancer. Study results and caveats: Together with interferon-beta, which increased in serum after radiation, early dynamic changes in blood T cell clones were reportedly the best predictors of response.

This table comes from immunoSEQ multiplex PCR, and its TCRdb copy is limited to in-frame clones, with some not included. Altogether some 40,000 clones are present, approximately 77% being singletons, with the ten largest covering under 3%. The V segment lost 4 bases and the J segment 6 bases; nucleotides outside the gene matches: 22. The length of the CDR3 is 19 residues. Germline V CDR1 and CDR2: SGHVS, FQNEAQ. The source of this sequence is a human donor with non-small cell lung cancer whose response to radiotherapy plus ipilimumab could not be evaluated. The V gene is TRBV7-8, the J gene TRBJ1-1, with TRBD1 matching over 8 bases. The sequencing used peripheral blood, collected from a patient treated with radiotherapy plus ipilimumab. DNA for the CDR3: TGTGCCAGCAGCTCAGCGTTCTCGGGACTTGTCCCGGACAGGGCTGAAGCTTTCTTT. Residues: CASSSAFSGLVPDRAEAFF.